What follows is one T cell receptor beta chain and its context. Its antigen is unidentified. This sample is part of a study of beta chain features in type 1 diabetes. On the study more broadly: The examined sorted cells totaled under 120 million across samples. Study-wide results and limits: Researchers report that Type 1 diabetes patients had moderately but significantly shorter TCRB CDR3s across all four CD4+ subsets.

One heparinised draw, averaging roughly 110 mL, was taken per donor. The CDR3 runs to 13 residues. Per the germline V gene, CDR1 is SGHDN and CDR2 is FVKESK. Trimming took 0 bases from V and 6 from J, leaving 6 bases between them. The whole isolated RNA underwent reverse transcription, so sequencing captured expressed TCRB transcripts. Data came from immunoSEQ multiplex PCR; TCRdb stores just in-frame clones and leaves some out. This sample has about 640,000 clones, with roughly 12% found just once. This sequence was found in a man younger than 40 with type 1 diabetes. The chain has TRBV14 and TRBJ2-1; no reliable D call. The sample comprised naive CD4+ T cells from blood. The CDR3 loop reads CASSQDWGNEQFF. As DNA, the CDR3 is TGTGCCAGCAGCCAAGATTGGGGCAATGAGCAGTTCTTC.